This T cell receptor (beta chain) was found in a study of shared clonotypes between healthy human individuals. Study context: The people who gave samples were a couple of women and a few men aged 18 to 49.

The CDR3 loop spans 13 amino acids. The V end lost 4 bases, the J end lost 9 bases, and 14 bases lay between the germline ends. Germline V gene data show CDR1 as SGHRS and CDR2 as YFSETQ. Input per replicate PCR of unsorted PBMC was about 300 ng DNA, corresponding to roughly 30,000 T cell genomes. Researchers sequenced unsorted PBMC DNA using ten immunoSEQ deep assay plates. The data were produced by immunoSEQ multiplex PCR, yet TCRdb's version contains in-frame clones alone and is incomplete. Among about half a million clones listed, roughly 80% were seen once. All of the donors resided in Nashville, Tennessee, and each was a Caucasian adult.

Sequences were obtained from PBMCs. The sequence came from a woman aged 40-49 years in good health. Some clones in this sample may be carry-over from other donors' samples. The V and J genes are TRBV5-1 and TRBJ2-1; D might be TRBD1 or TRBD2, each matching 5 bases. CDR3 sequence (DNA): TGCGCCAGCAGCCCCTCGGGGACCTCTGAGCAGTTCTTC. Translated, it gives CASSPSGTSEQFF.